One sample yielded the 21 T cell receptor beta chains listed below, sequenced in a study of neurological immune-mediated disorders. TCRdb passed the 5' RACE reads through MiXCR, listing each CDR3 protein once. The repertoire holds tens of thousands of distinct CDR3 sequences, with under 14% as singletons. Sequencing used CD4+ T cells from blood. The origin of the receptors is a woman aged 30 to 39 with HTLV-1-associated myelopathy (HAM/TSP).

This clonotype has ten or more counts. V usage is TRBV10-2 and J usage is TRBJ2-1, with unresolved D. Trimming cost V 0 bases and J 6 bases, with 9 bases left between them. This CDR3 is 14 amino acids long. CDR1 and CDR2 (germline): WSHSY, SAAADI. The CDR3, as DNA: TGCGCCAGCAGTGAGTCAGGATTTGGCAATGAGCAGTTCTTC. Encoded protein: CASSESGFGNEQFF.

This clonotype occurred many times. CDR3 region: CSARDVGTSPLHF. For the CDR3, the DNA is TGCAGTGCTAGAGATGTCGGGACTTCACCCCTCCACTTT. The chain links TRBV20-1 to TRBJ1-6, with D possibly TRBD1 on 5 matching bases. CDR1 is DFQATT and CDR2 is SNEGSKA in the germline V gene (reference sequence). V was trimmed by 0 bases and J by 9 bases, leaving 9 bases between them. The length of the CDR3 is 13 residues.

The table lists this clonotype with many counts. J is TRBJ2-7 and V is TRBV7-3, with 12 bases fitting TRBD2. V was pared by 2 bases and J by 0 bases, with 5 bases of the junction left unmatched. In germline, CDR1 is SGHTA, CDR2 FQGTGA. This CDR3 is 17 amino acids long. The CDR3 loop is CASSLGLAGGSSYEQYF. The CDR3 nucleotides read TGTGCCAGCAGCTTAGGTCTAGCGGGGGGGAGCTCCTACGAGCAGTACTTC. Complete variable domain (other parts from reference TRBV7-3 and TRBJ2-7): GAGVSQTPSNKVTEKGKYVELRCDPISGHTALYWYRQSLGQGPEFLIYFQGTGAADDSGLPNDRFFAVRPEGSVSTLKIQRTERGDSAVYLCASSLGLAGGSSYEQYFGPGTRLTVT.

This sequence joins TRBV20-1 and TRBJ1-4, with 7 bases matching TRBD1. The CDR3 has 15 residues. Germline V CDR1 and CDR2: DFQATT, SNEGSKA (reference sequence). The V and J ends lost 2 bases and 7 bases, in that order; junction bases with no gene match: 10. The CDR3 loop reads CSARPEQGNLEKLFF. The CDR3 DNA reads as TGCAGTGCTAGACCAGAACAGGGGAACCTTGAAAAACTGTTTTTT.

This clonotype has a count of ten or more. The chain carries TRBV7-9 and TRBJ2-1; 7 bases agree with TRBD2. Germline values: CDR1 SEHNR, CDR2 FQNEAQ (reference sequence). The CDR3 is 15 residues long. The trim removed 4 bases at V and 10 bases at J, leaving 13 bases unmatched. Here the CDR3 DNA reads TGTGCCAGCAGCTCCTCGGGGGGTGCGTCCGAGGAGCAGTTCTTC. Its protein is CASSSSGGASEEQFF.

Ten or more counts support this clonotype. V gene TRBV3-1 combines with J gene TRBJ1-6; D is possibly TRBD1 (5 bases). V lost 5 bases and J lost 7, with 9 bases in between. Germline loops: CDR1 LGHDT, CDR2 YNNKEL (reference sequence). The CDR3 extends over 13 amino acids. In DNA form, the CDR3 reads TGTGCCAGCAGCTCGGGACCCAATTCACCCCTCCACTTT. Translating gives CASSSGPNSPLHF.

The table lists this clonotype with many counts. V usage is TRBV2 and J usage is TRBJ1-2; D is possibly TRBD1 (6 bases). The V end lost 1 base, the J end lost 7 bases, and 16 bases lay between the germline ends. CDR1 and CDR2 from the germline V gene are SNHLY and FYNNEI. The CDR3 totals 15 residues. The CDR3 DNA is TGTGCCAGCAGTGAAGTCGTGGCAGGGGAGAGTGGCTACACCTTC. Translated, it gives CASSEVVAGESGYTF.

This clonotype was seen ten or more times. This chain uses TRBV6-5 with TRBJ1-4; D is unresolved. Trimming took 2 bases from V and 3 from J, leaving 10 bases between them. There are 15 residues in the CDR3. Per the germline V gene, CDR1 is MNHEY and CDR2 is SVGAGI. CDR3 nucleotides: TGTGCCAGCAGTTACGTCTCATCGGCTAATGAAAAACTGTTTTTT. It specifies CASSYVSSANEKLFF.

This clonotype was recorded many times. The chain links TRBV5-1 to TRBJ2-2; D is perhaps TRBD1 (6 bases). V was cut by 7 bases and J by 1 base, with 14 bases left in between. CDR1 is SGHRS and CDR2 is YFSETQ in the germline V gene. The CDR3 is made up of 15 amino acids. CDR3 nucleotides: TGCGCCAGCTCCCCCAGGACAGTGAACACCGGGGAGCTGTTTTTT. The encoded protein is CASSPRTVNTGELFF.

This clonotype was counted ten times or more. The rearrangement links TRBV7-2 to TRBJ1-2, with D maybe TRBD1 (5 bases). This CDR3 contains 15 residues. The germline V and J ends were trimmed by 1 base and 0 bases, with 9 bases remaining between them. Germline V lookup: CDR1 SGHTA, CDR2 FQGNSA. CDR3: CASSLVTGANYGYTF. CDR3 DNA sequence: TGTGCCAGCAGCTTAGTCACAGGAGCTAACTATGGCTACACCTTC. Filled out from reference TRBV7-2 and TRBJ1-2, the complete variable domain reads GAGVSQSPSNKVTEKGKDVELRCDPISGHTALYWYRQSLGQGLEFLIYFQGNSAPDKSGLPSDRFSAERTGGSVSTLTIQRTQQEDSAVYLCASSLVTGANYGYTFGSGTRLTVV.

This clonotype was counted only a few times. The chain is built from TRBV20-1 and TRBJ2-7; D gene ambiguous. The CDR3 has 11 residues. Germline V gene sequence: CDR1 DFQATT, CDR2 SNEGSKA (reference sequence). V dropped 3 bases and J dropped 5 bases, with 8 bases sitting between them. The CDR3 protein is CSASSGNEQYF. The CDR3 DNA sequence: TGCAGTGCTAGCTCTGGGAACGAGCAGTACTTC.

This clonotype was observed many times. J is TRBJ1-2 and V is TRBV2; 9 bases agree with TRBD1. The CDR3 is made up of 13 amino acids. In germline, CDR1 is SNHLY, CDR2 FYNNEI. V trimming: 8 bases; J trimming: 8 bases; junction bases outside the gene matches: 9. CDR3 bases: TGTGCCAGCTCCGGGACAGGGCTGTGGGGCTACACCTTC. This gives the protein CASSGTGLWGYTF.

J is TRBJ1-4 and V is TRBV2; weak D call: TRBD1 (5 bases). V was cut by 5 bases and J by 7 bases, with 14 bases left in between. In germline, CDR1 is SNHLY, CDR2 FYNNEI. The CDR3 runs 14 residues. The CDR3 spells CASSSGTSPEKLFF. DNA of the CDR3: TGTGCCAGCAGTTCCGGGACTTCCCCTGAAAAACTGTTTTTT.

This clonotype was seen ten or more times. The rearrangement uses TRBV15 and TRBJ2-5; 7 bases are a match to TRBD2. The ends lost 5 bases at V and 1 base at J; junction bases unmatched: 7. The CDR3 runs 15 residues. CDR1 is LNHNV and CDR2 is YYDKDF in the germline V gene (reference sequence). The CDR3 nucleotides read TGTGCCACCAGCTGGGAGGGGCAGACCCAAGAGACCCAGTACTTC. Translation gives CATSWEGQTQETQYF.

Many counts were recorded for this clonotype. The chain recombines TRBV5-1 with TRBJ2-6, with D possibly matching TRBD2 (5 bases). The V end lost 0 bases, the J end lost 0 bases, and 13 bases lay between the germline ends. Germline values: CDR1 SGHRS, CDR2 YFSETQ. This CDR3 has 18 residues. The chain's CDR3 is CASSLATRETSGANVLTF. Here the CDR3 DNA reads TGCGCCAGCAGCTTGGCCACGAGGGAGACCTCTGGGGCCAACGTCCTGACTTTC.

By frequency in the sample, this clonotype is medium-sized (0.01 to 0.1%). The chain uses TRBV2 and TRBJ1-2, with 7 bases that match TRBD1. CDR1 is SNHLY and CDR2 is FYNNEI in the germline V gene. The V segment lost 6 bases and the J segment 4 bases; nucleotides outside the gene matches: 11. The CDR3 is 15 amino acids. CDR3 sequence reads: CASSDQGQAAYGYTF. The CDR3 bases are TGTGCCAGCAGCGACCAAGGACAGGCCGCCTATGGCTACACCTTC.

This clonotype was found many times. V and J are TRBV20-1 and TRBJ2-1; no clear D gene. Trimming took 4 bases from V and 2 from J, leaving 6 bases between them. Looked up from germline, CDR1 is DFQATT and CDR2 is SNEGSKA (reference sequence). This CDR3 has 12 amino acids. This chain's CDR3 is CSATGPYNEQFF. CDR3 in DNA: TGCAGTGCTACGGGTCCCTACAATGAGCAGTTCTTC.

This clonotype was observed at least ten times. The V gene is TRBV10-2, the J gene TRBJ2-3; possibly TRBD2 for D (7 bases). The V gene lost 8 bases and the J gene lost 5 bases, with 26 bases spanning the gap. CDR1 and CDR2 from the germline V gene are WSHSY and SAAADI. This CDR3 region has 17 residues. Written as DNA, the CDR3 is TGCGCCAGCCAGACAGATTTCTTCGGGGGGCCCGGAGATACGCAGTATTTT. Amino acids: CASQTDFFGGPGDTQYF.

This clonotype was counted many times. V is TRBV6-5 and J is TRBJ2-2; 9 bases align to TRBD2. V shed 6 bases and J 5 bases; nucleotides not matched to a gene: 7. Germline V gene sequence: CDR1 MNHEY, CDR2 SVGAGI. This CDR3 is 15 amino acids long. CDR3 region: CASRLTSGRTGELFF. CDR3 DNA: TGTGCCAGCAGGCTGACTAGCGGCCGGACCGGGGAGCTGTTTTTT.

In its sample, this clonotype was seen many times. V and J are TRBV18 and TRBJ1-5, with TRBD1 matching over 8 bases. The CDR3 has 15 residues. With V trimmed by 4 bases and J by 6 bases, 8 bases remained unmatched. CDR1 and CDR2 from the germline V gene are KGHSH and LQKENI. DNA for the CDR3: TGTGCCAGCTCACGGGAACCAACAGGGGGTCAGCCCCAGCATTTT. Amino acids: CASSREPTGGQPQHF.

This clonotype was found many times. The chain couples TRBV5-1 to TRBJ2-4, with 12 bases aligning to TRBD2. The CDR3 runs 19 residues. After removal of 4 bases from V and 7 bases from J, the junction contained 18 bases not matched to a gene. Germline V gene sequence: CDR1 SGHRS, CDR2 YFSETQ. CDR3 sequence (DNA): TGCGCCAGCAGCGTCAACCGTCAACTAGCGGGAGGCCCCCGGAACATTCAGTACTTC. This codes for CASSVNRQLAGGPRNIQYF.